The clone carrying this TCR beta chain showed up many times. Its antigen is not identified. The sample comes from a study of neurological immune-mediated disorders. The study, taken as a whole, reports: No CDR3 amino acid sequences recurred among expanded clones across subjects, suggesting private repertoires in all groups. While HTLV-1-associated myelopathy showed the greatest TCR clonal expansion, multiple sclerosis showed the least, falling below healthy controls.

Trimming left V 5 bases short and J 6 bases short, with 14 bases between. CDR1 and CDR2 from the germline V gene are DFQATT and SNEGSKA (reference sequence). The CDR3 is made up of 13 amino acids. TCRdb re-called the 5' RACE reads with MiXCR, one entry per CDR3 protein. The repertoire consists of about 39,000 distinct CDR3 sequences, with about 7% occurring once and the leading ten covering under 6.5%. The V gene is TRBV20-1, the J gene TRBJ1-5; tentative D call: TRBD1 (6 bases). This clonotype originated in a man aged 45-65 years in good health. The sample consisted of CD4+ T cells from blood. The DNA of the CDR3 is TGCAGTGCTGGCACTACAGGGTCTCAGCCCCAGCATTTT. Encoded protein: CSAGTTGSQPQHF.